This T cell receptor beta chain was identified in a study of OX40 agonist ivuxolimab in advanced cancers. The V and J ends lost 0 bases and 4 bases respectively, with 12 bases between them. The CDR3 loop spans 15 amino acids. Germline loops: CDR1 MGHRA, CDR2 YSYEKL. The protocol was immunoSEQ multiplex PCR, while the TCRdb copy is restricted to in-frame clones and leaves out a portion. Among around 72,000 clones listed, around 88% were seen once. This clonotype was obtained from an adult with an advanced solid tumor such as melanoma, head and neck, liver or kidney cancer. This chain connects TRBV4-1 to TRBJ1-2; the D gene is possibly TRBD1 (5 bases). The sequences come from CD4+ or CD8+ T cells sorted from blood, collected in a trial of the OX40 agonist ivuxolimab. CDR3 region: CASSQDSKGTYGYTF. DNA of the CDR3: TGCGCCAGCAGCCAAGATTCGAAGGGGACCTATGGCTACACCTTC.